The present T cell receptor beta chain was sequenced within a study of blood T cell repertoires in COVID-19. About the research overall: Samples taken during acute and convalescent COVID-19 were collected in the United States, Italy and Spain. PBMCs, B-cell-depleted T cells, or T cells were the source of the cDNA or gDNA that made up the material.

In the authors' workflow: Reference gene primers were amplified, and this amplification served to estimate nucleated cell counts. Some clones are missing from TCRdb's copy, which holds only in-frame ones; the method was immunoSEQ multiplex PCR. The D gene and trimming were derived from the DNA, and the V and J assignments and clone size from that table. The table records 110,000 or so clones, less than 90% of them present only once. Germline CDR1 MNHEY, CDR2 SVGAGI. V lost 6 bases and J 0 bases, leaving 11 bases between the germline ends. The CDR3 consists of 14 residues. This clone showed up just once.

V is TRBV6-5 and J is TRBJ1-2; maybe TRBD1 (6 bases). Sequenced sample: peripheral blood. This sequence originates from a man between 45 and 60 years old with acute or convalescent COVID-19. The CDR3 loop reads CASSYAGANYGYTF. In DNA form, the CDR3 reads TGTGCCAGCAGCTACGCAGGGGCTAACTATGGCTACACCTTC.